This T cell receptor (beta chain) derives from a study of blood T cell repertoires in COVID-19. About the study: The study drew acute and convalescent COVID-19 samples from the United States, Italy and Spain. PBMCs, B-cell-depleted T cells, or T cells provided the cDNA or gDNA that made up the material.

As originally analysed: Counts of nucleated cells, estimated from reference gene primer amplification, were obtained. The table came from immunoSEQ multiplex PCR; TCRdb's copy has only in-frame clones and leaves some out. V, J and clone size were drawn from that table, and D and trimming were deduced from the DNA. The sample yields tens of thousands of clones, 85% seen once. This clonotype originated in a human donor with acute or convalescent COVID-19. The donor label of this sample is uncertain. Sequencing was carried out using peripheral blood.

This chain's CDR3 is CASSSNYNEQFF. CDR3 coding DNA: TGTGCCAGCAGTTCCAACTACAATGAGCAGTTCTTC. The rearrangement uses TRBV6-6 and TRBJ2-1, with D hard to call. CDR1 is MNHNY, CDR2 SVGAGI, per germline (reference sequence). V lost 4 bases and J lost 3, with 4 bases in between. The CDR3 extends over 12 amino acids.